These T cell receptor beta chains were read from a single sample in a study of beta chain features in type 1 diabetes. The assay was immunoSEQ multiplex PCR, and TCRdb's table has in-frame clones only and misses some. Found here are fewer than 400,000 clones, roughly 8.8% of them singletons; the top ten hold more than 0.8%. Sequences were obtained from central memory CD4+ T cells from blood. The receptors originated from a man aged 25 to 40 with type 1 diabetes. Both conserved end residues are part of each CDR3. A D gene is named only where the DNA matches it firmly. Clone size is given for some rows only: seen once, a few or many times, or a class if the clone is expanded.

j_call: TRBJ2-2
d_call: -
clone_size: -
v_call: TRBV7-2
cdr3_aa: CASRPGRNTGELFF
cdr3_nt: TGTGCCAGCAGGCCAGGGAGAAACACCGGGGAGCTGTTTTTT

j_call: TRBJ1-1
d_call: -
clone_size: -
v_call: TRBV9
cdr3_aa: CASSANPLGTEAFF
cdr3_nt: TGTGCCAGCAGCGCAAACCCGTTGGGGACTGAAGCTTTCTTT

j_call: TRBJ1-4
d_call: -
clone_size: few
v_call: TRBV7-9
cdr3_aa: CASSLRAGQEKLFF
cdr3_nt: TGTGCCAGCAGCTTAAGGGCGGGACAAGAAAAACTGTTTTTT

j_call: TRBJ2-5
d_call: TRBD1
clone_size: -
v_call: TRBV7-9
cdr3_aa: CASSAQMTGAAETQYF
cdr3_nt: TGTGCCAGCAGCGCTCAGATGACAGGGGCAGCAGAGACCCAGTACTTC

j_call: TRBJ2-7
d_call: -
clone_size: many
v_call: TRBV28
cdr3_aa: CASSSQVPEQYF
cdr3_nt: TGTGCCAGCAGTTCACAGGTACCCGAGCAGTACTTC

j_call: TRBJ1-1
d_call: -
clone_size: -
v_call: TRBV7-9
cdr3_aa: CASSLVFGDTEAFF
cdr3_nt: TGTGCCAGCAGCTTAGTGTTCGGGGACACTGAAGCTTTCTTT

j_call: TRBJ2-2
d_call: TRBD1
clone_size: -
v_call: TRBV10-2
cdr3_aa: CAISQGAGAGELFF
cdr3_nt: TGCGCCATCTCACAGGGGGCTGGGGCCGGGGAGCTGTTTTTT

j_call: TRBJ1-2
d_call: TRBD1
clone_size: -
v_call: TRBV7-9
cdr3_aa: CASSWSQGGYTF
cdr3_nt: TGTGCCAGCAGTTGGTCACAGGGGGGCTACACCTTC

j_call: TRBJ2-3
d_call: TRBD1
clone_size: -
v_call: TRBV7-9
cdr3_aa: CASSLLDRSTDTQYF
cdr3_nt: TGTGCCAGCAGCTTATTGGACAGGAGCACAGATACGCAGTATTTT

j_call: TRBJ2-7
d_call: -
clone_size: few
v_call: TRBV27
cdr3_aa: CASSLQGSSYEQYF
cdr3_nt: TGTGCCAGCAGTTTACAGGGGTCCTCCTACGAGCAGTACTTC

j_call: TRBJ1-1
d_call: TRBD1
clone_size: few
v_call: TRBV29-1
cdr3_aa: CSASTGGVTEAFF
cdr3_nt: TGCAGCGCCAGCACAGGGGGCGTCACTGAAGCTTTCTTT

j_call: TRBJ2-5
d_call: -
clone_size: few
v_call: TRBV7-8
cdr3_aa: CASSLATQGWTQYF
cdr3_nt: TGTGCCAGCAGCTTAGCGACCCAAGGTTGGACCCAGTACTTC

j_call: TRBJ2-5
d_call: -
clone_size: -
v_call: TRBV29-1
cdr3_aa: CSADRQETQYF
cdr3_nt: TGCAGCGCGGACAGACAAGAGACCCAGTACTTC

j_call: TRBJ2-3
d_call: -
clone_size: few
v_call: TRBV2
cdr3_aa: CASSEGHGQDTQYF
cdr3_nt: TGTGCCAGCAGTGAGGGACATGGCCAAGATACGCAGTATTTT

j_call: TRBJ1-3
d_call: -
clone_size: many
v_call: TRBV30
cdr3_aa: CAWDPDGNTIYF
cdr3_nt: TGTGCCTGGGACCCTGATGGAAACACCATATATTTT

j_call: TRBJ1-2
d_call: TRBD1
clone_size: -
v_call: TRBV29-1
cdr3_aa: CSASTGGYGYTF
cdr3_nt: TGCAGCGCCTCAACAGGGGGCTATGGCTACACCTTC

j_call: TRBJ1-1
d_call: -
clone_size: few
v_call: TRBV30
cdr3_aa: CAWSTRGAVTEAFF
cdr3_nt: TGTGCCTGGAGTACAAGGGGGGCGGTCACTGAAGCTTTCTTT

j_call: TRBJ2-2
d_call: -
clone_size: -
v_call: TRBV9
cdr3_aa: CASSVQGGENGELFF
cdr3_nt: TGTGCCAGCAGCGTACAGGGAGGCGAAAACGGGGAGCTGTTTTTT

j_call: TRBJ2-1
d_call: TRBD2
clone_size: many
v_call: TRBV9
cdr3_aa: CASSARGLAGFGEQFF
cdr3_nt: TGTGCCAGCAGCGCCCGAGGACTAGCGGGGTTCGGAGAGCAGTTCTTC

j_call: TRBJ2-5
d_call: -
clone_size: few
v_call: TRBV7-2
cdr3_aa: CASSLAGRDETQYF
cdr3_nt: TGTGCCAGCAGCTTAGCTGGGCGGGATGAGACCCAGTACTTC

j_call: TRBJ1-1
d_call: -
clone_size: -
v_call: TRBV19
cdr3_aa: CASIGRDSEAFF
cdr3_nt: TGTGCCAGTATTGGACGCGATTCCGAAGCTTTCTTT

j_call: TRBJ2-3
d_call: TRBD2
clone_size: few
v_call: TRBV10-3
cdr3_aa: CAISESPGKGGRTDTQYF
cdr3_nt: TGTGCCATCAGTGAGAGCCCCGGTAAGGGAGGGCGGACAGATACGCAGTATTTT

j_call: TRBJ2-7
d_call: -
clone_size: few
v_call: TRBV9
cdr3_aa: CASSVSQGQIYEQYF
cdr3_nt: TGTGCCAGCAGCGTATCGCAGGGACAAATCTACGAGCAGTACTTC

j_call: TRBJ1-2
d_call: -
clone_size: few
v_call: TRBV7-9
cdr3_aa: CASSYETDGYTF
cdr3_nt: TGTGCCAGCAGCTACGAGACGGATGGCTACACCTTC

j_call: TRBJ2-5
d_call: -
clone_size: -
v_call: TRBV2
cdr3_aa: CASSSLVLAETQYF
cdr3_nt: TGTGCCAGCTCTAGCTTGGTTTTAGCAGAGACCCAGTACTTC

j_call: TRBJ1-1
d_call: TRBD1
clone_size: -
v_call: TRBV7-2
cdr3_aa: CASSFGQGWTEAFF
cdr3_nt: TGTGCCAGCAGCTTCGGACAGGGGTGGACTGAAGCTTTCTTT

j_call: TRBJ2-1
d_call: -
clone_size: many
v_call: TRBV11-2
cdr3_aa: CASSLGRAVTNEQFF
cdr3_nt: TGTGCCAGCAGCTTAGGACGAGCCGTAACGAATGAGCAGTTCTTC

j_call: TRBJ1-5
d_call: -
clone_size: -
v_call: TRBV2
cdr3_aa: CASSEGRRDQPQHF
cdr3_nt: TGTGCCAGCAGTGAAGGTAGGCGAGATCAGCCCCAGCATTTT

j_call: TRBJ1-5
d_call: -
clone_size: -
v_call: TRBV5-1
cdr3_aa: CASSKDGNQPQHF
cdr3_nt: TGCGCCAGCAGCAAGGACGGGAATCAGCCCCAGCATTTT

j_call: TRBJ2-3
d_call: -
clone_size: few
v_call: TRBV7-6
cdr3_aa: CASSQRGMTTDTQYF
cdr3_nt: TGTGCCAGCAGCCAAAGGGGAATGACCACAGATACGCAGTATTTT

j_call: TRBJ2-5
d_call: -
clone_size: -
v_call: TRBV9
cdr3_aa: CASSVGRTQGQETQYF
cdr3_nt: TGTGCCAGCAGCGTAGGACGGACCCAAGGTCAAGAGACCCAGTACTTC

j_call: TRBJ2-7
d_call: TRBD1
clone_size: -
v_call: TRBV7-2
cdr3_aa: CASSSGQGANYEQYF
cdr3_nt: TGTGCCAGCAGCTCCGGACAGGGTGCTAACTACGAGCAGTACTTC

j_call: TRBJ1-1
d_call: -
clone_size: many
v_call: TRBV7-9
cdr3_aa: CASSLLMNTEAFF
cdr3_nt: TGTGCCAGCAGCTTATTGATGAACACTGAAGCTTTCTTT

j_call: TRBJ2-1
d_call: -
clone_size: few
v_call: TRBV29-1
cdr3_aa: CSVDRGAEQFF
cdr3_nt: TGCAGCGTTGATCGGGGGGCGGAGCAGTTCTTC

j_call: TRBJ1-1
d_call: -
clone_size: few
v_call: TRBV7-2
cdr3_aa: CASNGNTEAFF
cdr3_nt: TGTGCCAGCAATGGGAACACTGAAGCTTTCTTT

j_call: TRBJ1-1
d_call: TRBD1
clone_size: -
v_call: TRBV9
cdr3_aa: CASSEITGGTEAFF
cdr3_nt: TGTGCCAGCAGCGAGATCACAGGGGGCACTGAAGCTTTCTTT

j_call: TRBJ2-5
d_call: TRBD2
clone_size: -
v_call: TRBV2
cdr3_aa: CASSASGEETQYF
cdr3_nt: TGTGCCAGCAGTGCTAGCGGCGAAGAGACCCAGTACTTC

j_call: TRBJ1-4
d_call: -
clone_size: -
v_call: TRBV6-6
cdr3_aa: CASSYMGATNEKLFF
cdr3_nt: TGTGCCAGCAGTTACATGGGTGCAACTAATGAAAAACTGTTTTTT

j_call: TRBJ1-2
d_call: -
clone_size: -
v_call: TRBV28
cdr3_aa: CASSSPPGYYGYTF
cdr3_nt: TGTGCCAGCAGTTCCCCCCCCGGGTACTATGGCTACACCTTC

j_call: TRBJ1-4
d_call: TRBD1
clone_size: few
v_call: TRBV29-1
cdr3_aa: CSVTGTGTEKLFF
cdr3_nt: TGCAGCGTTACCGGGACAGGGACTGAAAAACTGTTTTTT

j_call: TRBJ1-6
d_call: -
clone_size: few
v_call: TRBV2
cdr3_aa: CASSQGVPPLHF
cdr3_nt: TGTGCCAGCAGCCAAGGGGTGCCACCCCTCCACTTT

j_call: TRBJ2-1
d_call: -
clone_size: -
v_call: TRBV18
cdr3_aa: CASSPAAVSYNEQFF
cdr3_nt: TGTGCCAGCTCACCTGCAGCGGTCTCCTACAATGAGCAGTTCTTC

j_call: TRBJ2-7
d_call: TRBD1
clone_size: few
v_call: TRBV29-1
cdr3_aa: CSALGQGGEQYF
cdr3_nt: TGCAGCGCCCTCGGACAGGGCGGCGAGCAGTACTTC

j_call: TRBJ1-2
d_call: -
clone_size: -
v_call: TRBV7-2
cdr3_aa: CASSLDAGYGYTF
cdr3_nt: TGTGCCAGCAGCTTGGACGCCGGTTATGGCTACACCTTC

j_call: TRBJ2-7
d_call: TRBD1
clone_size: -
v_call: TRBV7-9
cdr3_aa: CASSFAGGAGHEQYF
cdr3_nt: TGTGCCAGCAGCTTCGCAGGGGGCGCTGGCCACGAGCAGTACTTC

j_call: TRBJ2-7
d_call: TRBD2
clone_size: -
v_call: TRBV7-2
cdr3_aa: CASSLGEGREQYF
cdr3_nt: TGTGCCAGCAGCTTAGGGGAGGGGAGAGAGCAGTACTTC

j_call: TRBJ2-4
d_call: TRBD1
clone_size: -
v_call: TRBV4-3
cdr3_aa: CASSLYNRGAKNIQYF
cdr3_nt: TGCGCCAGCAGCCTTTATAACAGGGGTGCCAAAAACATTCAGTACTTC